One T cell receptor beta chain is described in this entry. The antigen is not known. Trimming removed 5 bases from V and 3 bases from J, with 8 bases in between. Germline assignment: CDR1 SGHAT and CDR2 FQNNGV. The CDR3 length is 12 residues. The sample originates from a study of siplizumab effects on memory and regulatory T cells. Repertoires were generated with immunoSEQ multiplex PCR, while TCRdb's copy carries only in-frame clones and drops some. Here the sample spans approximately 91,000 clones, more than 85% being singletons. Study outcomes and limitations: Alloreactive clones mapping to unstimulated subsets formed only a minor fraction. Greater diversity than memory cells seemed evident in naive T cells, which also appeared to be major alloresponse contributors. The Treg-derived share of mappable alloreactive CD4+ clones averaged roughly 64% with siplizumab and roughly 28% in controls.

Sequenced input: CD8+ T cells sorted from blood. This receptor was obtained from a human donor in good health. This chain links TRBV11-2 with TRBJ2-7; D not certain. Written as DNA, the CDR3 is TGTGCCAGCAGCCCTACACTCTACGAGCAGTACTTC. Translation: CASSPTLYEQYF.